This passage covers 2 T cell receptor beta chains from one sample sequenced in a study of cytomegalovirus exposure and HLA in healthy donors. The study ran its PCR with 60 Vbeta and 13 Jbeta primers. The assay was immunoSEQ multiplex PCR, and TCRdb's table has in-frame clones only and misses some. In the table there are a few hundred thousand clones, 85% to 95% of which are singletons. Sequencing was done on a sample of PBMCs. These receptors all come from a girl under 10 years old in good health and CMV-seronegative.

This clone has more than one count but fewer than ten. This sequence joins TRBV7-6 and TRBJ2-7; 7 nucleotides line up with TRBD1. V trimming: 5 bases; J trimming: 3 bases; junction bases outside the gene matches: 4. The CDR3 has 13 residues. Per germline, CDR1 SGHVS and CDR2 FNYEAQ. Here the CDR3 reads CASSKGQFYEQYF. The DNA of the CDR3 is TGTGCCAGCAGCAAGGGACAGTTCTACGAGCAGTACTTC.

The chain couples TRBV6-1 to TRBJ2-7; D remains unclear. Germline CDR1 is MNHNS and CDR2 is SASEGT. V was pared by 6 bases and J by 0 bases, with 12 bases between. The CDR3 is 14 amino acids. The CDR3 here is CASRPLMSSYEQYF. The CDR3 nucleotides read TGTGCCAGCAGGCCACTCATGAGCTCCTACGAGCAGTACTTC.